This is a list of T cell receptor beta chains from one sample in a study of monozygotic twins with inflammatory bowel disease. Reprocessing the 5' RACE reads, TCRdb reports a single entry for every CDR3 protein and omits DNA. This sample's table reports roughly 200,000 distinct CDR3 sequences. The sample comprised blood. The receptors come from a human donor with ulcerative colitis or Crohn's disease, or a healthy co-twin of an affected twin (not recorded which). Both conserved end residues are part of each CDR3. The order of the fields is V gene, J gene, CDR3 protein.

TRBV19	TRBJ1-4	CASTTRTGASSREKLFF
TRBV7-8	TRBJ1-1	CASSLRQGIRVGEAFF
TRBV5-4	TRBJ1-1	CASRSPDQDTEAFF
TRBV20-1	TRBJ2-1	CSAPGSGSSYNEQFF
TRBV5-1	TRBJ2-1	CASSVTSGSRTTYNEQFF
TRBV7-9	TRBJ2-5	CASSPVQVVGETQYF
TRBV5-6	TRBJ1-4	CASSPWDQGEKLFF
TRBV20-1	TRBJ2-5	CSAREGTGSQETQYF
TRBV7-8	TRBJ1-1	CASSSRVSWAEAFF
TRBV20-1	TRBJ2-5	CSARDWGFQETQYF
TRBV5-1	TRBJ2-3	CASTWDGTSRDTQYF
TRBV9	TRBJ1-5	CASSVESGRGPQHF
TRBV25-1	TRBJ2-7	CASSPGHNYEQYF
TRBV5-1	TRBJ2-3	CASSLQGGSTDTQYF